The 7 T cell receptor beta chains reported below all come from one sample, sequenced in a study of cytomegalovirus exposure and HLA in healthy donors. The PCR used 60 Vbeta and 13 Jbeta primers. Measured with immunoSEQ multiplex PCR; TCRdb has only the in-frame clones, and not every one. This repertoire shows about 78,000 clones, 63% found once; its top ten account for over 5.5%. Sequenced sample: PBMCs. These receptors all stem from a man aged 25 to 40 in good health and CMV-seropositive.

The rearrangement uses TRBV5-1 and TRBJ2-3, with TRBD2 as a possible D gene (7 bases). The CDR3 spans 18 residues. Germline V lookup: CDR1 SGHRS, CDR2 YFSETQ. Trimming removed 1 base at V and 0 bases at J, with 18 bases between. In DNA form, the CDR3 reads TGCGCCAGCAGCTTGTCGGGGGGCTATATACTAAGCACAGATACGCAGTATTTT. It codes for CASSLSGGYILSTDTQYF.

The V call is TRBV11-2, the J call TRBJ2-7; D ambiguous. CDR3 length: 15 residues. The germline V gene has CDR1 SGHAT and CDR2 FQNNGV. Trimming cost V 0 bases and J 1 base, with 10 bases left between them. DNA for the CDR3: TGTGCCAGCAGCTTAGATAGTCAACAGTCCTACGAGCAGTACTTC. It encodes CASSLDSQQSYEQYF.

The V call is TRBV4-1, the J call TRBJ1-5; D possibly corresponds to TRBD1 (5 bases). The CDR3 runs 14 residues. Trimming left V 4 bases short and J 0 bases short, with 7 bases between. Germline assignment: CDR1 MGHRA and CDR2 YSYEKL. The CDR3 loop is CASSLRGSNQPQHF. As DNA, the CDR3 is TGCGCCAGCAGCCTAAGGGGTAGCAATCAGCCCCAGCATTTT.

This clone has only one observation. One end of the junction varies from germline; a read error may be responsible. CDR3 sequence: CASSLGAGELFF. CDR3 DNA sequence: TGTGCTAGCAGCTTGGGAGCCGGGGAGCTGTTTTTT. V usage is TRBV7-7 and J usage is TRBJ2-2; TRBD2 is a possible D gene (5 bases). The CDR3 covers 12 residues. Per the germline V gene, CDR1 is SSHAT and CDR2 is FNYEAQ (reference sequence).

This clone occurred once. V usage is TRBV14 and J usage is TRBJ2-2; a weak D match, TRBD1 (6 bases). V lost 2 bases and J lost 3, with 13 bases in between. CDR1 SGHDN and CDR2 FVKESK come from the germline V gene. This CDR3 is 16 amino acids long. CDR3 sequence reads: CASSQRGNRDTGELFF. Written as DNA, the CDR3 is TGTGCCAGCAGCCAAAGAGGGAACAGGGACACCGGGGAGCTGTTTTTT.

The rearrangement uses TRBV19 and TRBJ1-3; TRBD1 is a possible D gene (6 bases). Germline CDR1 reads LNHDA; CDR2 reads SQIVND (reference sequence). CDR3 size: 15 residues. Trimming removed 7 bases at V and 3 bases at J, with 16 bases between. In DNA, the CDR3 is TGTGCCAGTACCCCGGGACAAAGATTTGGAAACACCATATATTTT. As protein: CASTPGQRFGNTIYF.

The CDR3 DNA follows: TGTGCCAGCAGCTTGGGCAGCTCGGGCACTGAAGCTTTCTTT. Translation gives CASSLGSSGTEAFF. The chain has TRBV5-8 and TRBJ1-1; D is undetermined. Per the germline V gene, CDR1 is SGHTS and CDR2 is YDEGEE. The CDR3 covers 14 residues. Trimming took off 0 bases at V and 4 bases at J, with 10 bases between the two ends.